The clone carrying this T cell receptor (beta chain) was counted once. This sample stems from a study of patients and donors after allogeneic stem cell transplantation. V was cut by 6 bases and J by 9 bases, with 12 bases left in between. This CDR3 is built from 11 residues. Looked up from germline, CDR1 is DFQATT and CDR2 is SNEGSKA (reference sequence). Via MiXCR, TCRdb re-called the RT-PCR reads, giving one row per CDR3 protein. The repertoire includes 70,000 to 100,000 distinct CDR3 sequences, 4.5% to 5% of them detected once, and less than 3% sits in the top ten. Material: blood, either unsorted or a sorted T cell fraction (not recorded which). V usage is TRBV20-1 and J usage is TRBJ2-1; possibly TRBD2 for D (5 bases). This clonotype originated in a human donor who was either an allogeneic HSCT recipient or a stem cell or donor lymphocyte infusion donor (not recorded which). It is not recorded whose cells these are; they may come from a transplant donor. CDR3 sequence: CSAELGIEQFF. DNA of the CDR3: TGCAGTGCAGAACTAGGGATTGAGCAGTTCTTC.